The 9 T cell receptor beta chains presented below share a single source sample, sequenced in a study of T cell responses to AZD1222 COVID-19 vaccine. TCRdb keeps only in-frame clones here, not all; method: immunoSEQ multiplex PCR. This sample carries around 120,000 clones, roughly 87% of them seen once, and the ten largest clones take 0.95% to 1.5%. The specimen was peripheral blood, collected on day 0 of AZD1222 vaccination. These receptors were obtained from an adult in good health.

This CDR3 is CASSQDRSTEAFF. CDR3 bases: TGTGCCAGCAGCCAAGATCGGTCGACTGAAGCTTTCTTT. The chain is built from TRBV4-2 and TRBJ1-1, with D unclear. V was pared by 0 bases and J by 5 bases, with 7 bases between. CDR1 LGHNA and CDR2 YNFKEQ come from the germline V gene. CDR3 length: 13 residues.

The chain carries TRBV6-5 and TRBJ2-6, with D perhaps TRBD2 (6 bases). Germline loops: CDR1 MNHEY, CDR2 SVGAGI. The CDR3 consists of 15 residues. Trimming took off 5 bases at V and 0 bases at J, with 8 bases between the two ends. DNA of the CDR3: TGTGCCAGCAGTCGGGACTCCTCTGGGGCCAACGTCCTGACTTTC. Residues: CASSRDSSGANVLTF.

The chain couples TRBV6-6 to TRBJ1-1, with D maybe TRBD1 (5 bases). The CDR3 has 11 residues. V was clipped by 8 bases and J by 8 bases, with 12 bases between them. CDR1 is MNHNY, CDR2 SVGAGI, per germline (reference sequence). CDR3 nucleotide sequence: TGTGCCAGCTCAAAAGGGGCGGAAGCTTTCTTT. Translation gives CASSKGAEAFF.

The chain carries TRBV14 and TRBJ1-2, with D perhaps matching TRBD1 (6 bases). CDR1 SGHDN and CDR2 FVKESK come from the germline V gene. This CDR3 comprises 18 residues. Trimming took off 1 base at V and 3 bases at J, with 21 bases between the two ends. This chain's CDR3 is CASSQGLGQYQPHYGYTF. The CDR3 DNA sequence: TGTGCCAGCAGCCAAGGCCTGGGACAATACCAGCCGCACTATGGCTACACCTTC.

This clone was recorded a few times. CDR3 region: CAWEGSSYNEQFF. DNA of the CDR3: TGTGCCTGGGAGGGGAGCTCCTACAATGAGCAGTTCTTC. V usage is TRBV30 and J usage is TRBJ2-1, with D perhaps TRBD1 or TRBD2 (5 bases each). Trimming shortened V by 5 bases and J by 0 bases, and 8 bases separated the two germline ends. The germline V gene encodes CDR1 GTSNPN and CDR2 SVGIG (reference sequence). This CDR3 has 13 amino acids. Full variable domain (outside the CDR3, taken from reference TRBV30 and TRBJ2-1): SQTIHQWPATLVQPVGSPLSLECTVEGTSNPNLYWYRQAAGRGLQLLFYSVGIGQISSEVPQNLSASRPQDRQFILSSKKLLLSDSGFYLCAWEGSSYNEQFFGPGTRLTVL.

The CDR3 sequence: CASSQEVDQPQHF. The CDR3 nucleotides read TGCGCCAGCAGCCAAGAAGTGGATCAGCCCCAGCATTTT. The J gene is TRBJ1-5, the V gene TRBV4-1; no clear D. This CDR3 is 13 amino acids long. Germline V CDR1 and CDR2: MGHRA, YSYEKL. Between the trimmed V and J ends, which lost 0 bases and 5 bases, there was a span of 5 bases.

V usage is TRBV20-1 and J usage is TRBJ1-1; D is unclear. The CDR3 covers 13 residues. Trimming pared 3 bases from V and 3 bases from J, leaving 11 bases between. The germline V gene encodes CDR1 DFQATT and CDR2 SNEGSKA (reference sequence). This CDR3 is CSASLAEYTEAFF. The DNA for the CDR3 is TGCAGTGCTAGTTTGGCTGAATACACTGAAGCTTTCTTT.

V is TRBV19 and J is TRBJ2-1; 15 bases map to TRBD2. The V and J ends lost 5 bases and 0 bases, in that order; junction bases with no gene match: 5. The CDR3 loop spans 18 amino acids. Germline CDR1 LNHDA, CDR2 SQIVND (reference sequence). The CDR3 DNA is TGTGCCAGTAGTGCAGGGACTAGCGGGGGGACCTCCTACAATGAGCAGTTCTTC. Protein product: CASSAGTSGGTSYNEQFF.

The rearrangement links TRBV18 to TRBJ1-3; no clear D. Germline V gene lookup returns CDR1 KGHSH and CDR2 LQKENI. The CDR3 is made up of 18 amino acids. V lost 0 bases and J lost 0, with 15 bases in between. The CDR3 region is CASSPPESKVLSGNTIYF. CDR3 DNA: TGTGCCAGCTCACCACCGGAGTCGAAGGTCCTCTCTGGAAACACCATATATTTT.